A selection of T cell receptor beta chains follows, all from one sample in a study of technical replicates of blood from several donors. Repertoires were generated with immunoSEQ multiplex PCR, while TCRdb's copy carries only in-frame clones and drops some. The repertoire holds 55,000 to 65,000 clones, with 93% as singletons. What was sequenced was PBMCs. The receptors were sampled from a human donor in good health. Some clones in this sample may be carry-over from other donors' samples. CDR3s leave out the opening cysteine and the closing phenylalanine or tryptophan.

TRBJ2-1,TRBV11-2,12,ASTHQRGVNEQF
TRBJ1-1,TRBV4-3,12,ASRRTGMNTEAF
TRBJ1-1,TRBV19,13,ASSRDRAPNTEAF
TRBJ2-6,TRBV9,15,ASSGLPRGSGANVLT
TRBJ2-1,TRBV9,13,ASSANQGARNEQF
TRBJ2-3,TRBV6-1,12,ASGPGWGTDTQY
TRBJ2-7,TRBV11-3,13,ASGGQREEGYEQY
TRBJ2-7,TRBV2,11,ASSLRGLREQY
TRBJ2-5,TRBV9,14,ASSVAAVMGQETQY
TRBJ2-5,TRBV5-4,13,ASSTLAGGPETQY
TRBJ1-2,TRBV27,13,ASSSFLRQGSGYT
TRBJ1-1,TRBV9,10,ASSGGGTEAF
TRBJ2-1,TRBV7-3,14,ASSLNGGVTYNEQF
TRBJ2-3,TRBV5-4,12,ASSAYRAPDTQY
TRBJ2-2,TRBV5-1,15,ASRHDRDFTSTGELF
TRBJ1-3,TRBV4-3,14,ASSRDRRHSGNTIY
TRBJ2-3,TRBV9,14,ASSRLAGGITDTQY
TRBJ1-1,TRBV5-1,12,ASSLTGGDTEAF
TRBJ2-5,TRBV7-6,11,AVTSGGFETQY
TRBJ1-1,TRBV25-1,9,ASRGTGEAF
TRBJ1-2,TRBV30,12,AWSVPRGLYGYT
TRBJ2-1,TRBV5-1,16,ASSLGARGNRSYNEQF
TRBJ2-1,TRBV5-6,13,ASSFQDYAYNEQF
TRBJ1-6,TRBV18,18,ASSDRLVLGQSSYNSPLH
TRBJ1-2,TRBV6-5,13,ASSSGTGSTYGYT
TRBJ2-2,TRBV5-1,12,ASSSTGLVGELF
TRBJ1-2,TRBV5-1,13,ASSPDGGGAYGYT
TRBJ2-7,TRBV29-1,11,SVGGQYSYEQY
TRBJ2-5,TRBV7-9,15,ASSSNAGTGAQETQY
TRBJ1-2,TRBV29-1,11,SVGPEGDYGYT
TRBJ2-3,TRBV5-8,13,ASSLVGGMTDTQY
TRBJ1-5,TRBV6-6,13,ASSKTGGGNQPQH
TRBJ2-3,TRBV19,13,ASSSWQVSTDTQY
TRBJ2-1,TRBV9,14,ASSPQLAGGWNEQF
TRBJ2-4,TRBV30,10,AWSVLGNIQY
TRBJ2-2,TRBV4-1,13,ASSQGQGATGELF
TRBJ2-5,TRBV5-4,12,ASSSAPGSGTQY
TRBJ1-2,TRBV25-1,14,ASSESGPPLDREYT
TRBJ2-5,TRBV5-6,12,ASSFYSGPGIQY
TRBJ2-5,TRBV9,11,ASSVDSRETQY
TRBJ2-3,TRBV4-2,14,ASSFGLAGEGDTQY
TRBJ1-5,TRBV10-1,15,ASIQPTRNYSNQPQH
TRBJ2-1,TRBV4-3,14,ASSRSGASSYNEQF
TRBJ2-7,TRBV30,9,AWSELYEQY
TRBJ1-3,TRBV5-1,14,ASSLALGTQGNTIY
TRBJ2-3,TRBV7-6,14,ASSVRQGAMRDTQY
TRBJ2-4,TRBV19,12,ASGPSIAKNIQY
TRBJ2-3,TRBV19,12,ASSTGLAGDTQY
TRBJ2-3,TRBV5-1,14,ASSLVASGGPDTQY